The 24 T cell receptor beta chains below all came from one sample that was sequenced in a study of blood T cell repertoires in COVID-19. Profiled with immunoSEQ multiplex PCR; TCRdb holds only in-frame clones, not every one. Of roughly 170,000 clones listed, around two thirds are singletons. Sequencing was done on a sample of peripheral blood. These receptors were obtained from an elderly woman with acute or convalescent COVID-19.

This chain joins TRBV27 and TRBJ1-1; 9 bases are a match to TRBD1. Germline V CDR1 and CDR2: MNHEY, SMNVEV (reference sequence). V was clipped by 7 bases and J by 4 bases; unmatched bases: 7. CDR3 size: 14 residues. The CDR3 nucleotides read TGTGCCAGCACTACCGGGACAGGGATCACTGAAGCTTTCTTT. Its protein is CASTTGTGITEAFF.

The rearrangement joins TRBV7-2 to TRBJ2-2; D not resolved. The germline V gene encodes CDR1 SGHTA and CDR2 FQGNSA. There are 14 residues in the CDR3. Trimming took 1 base from V and 5 from J, leaving 8 bases between them. The CDR3 spells CASSLVIQTGELFF. CDR3 nucleotides: TGTGCCAGCAGCTTAGTTATCCAGACCGGGGAGCTGTTTTTT.

The chain recombines TRBV9 with TRBJ2-1; TRBD2 agrees at 7 bases. The germline gives CDR1 SGDLS, CDR2 YYNGEE. This CDR3 is 15 amino acids long. V lost 4 bases to trimming and J lost 5 bases; unmatched junction nucleotides: 9. CDR3 loop: CASSLTGTNDNEQFF. The DNA for the CDR3 is TGTGCCAGCAGCCTCACCGGGACTAACGACAATGAGCAGTTCTTC.

This clone was counted between two and nine times. The CDR3 region has the DNA TGTGCCAGCAGAAACACAGGGGCCGATACGCAGTATTTT. This codes for CASRNTGADTQYF. The chain employs TRBV28 and TRBJ2-3, with 7 nucleotides matching TRBD1. Germline values: CDR1 MDHEN, CDR2 SYDVKM. The CDR3 runs to 13 residues. Trimming at V came to 6 bases and at J to 6 bases, leaving 6 bases not matched to a gene.

This chain connects TRBV18 to TRBJ1-4; tentative D call: TRBD1 (6 bases). This CDR3 spans 16 amino acids. Trimming left V 5 bases short and J 3 bases short, with 16 bases between. Germline values: CDR1 KGHSH, CDR2 LQKENI. The DNA of the CDR3 is TGTGCCAGCTCAGACCGGGACACTTCCGCTAATGAAAAACTGTTTTTT. This encodes CASSDRDTSANEKLFF.

This sequence joins TRBV6-2 or TRBV6-3 and TRBJ2-2, with D tentatively TRBD1 (5 bases). The CDR3 contains 13 residues. V shed 5 bases and J shed 7 bases, with 11 bases lying between them. In germline, CDR1 is MNHEY, CDR2 SVGEGT. CDR3 nucleotides: TGTGCCAGCAGTGCCAGGGCTGGCGGGGAGCTGTTTTTT. Protein sequence: CASSARAGGELFF.

This clone was recorded only once. The chain links TRBV28 to TRBJ1-1; TRBD1 is a possible D gene (6 bases). The germline V gene encodes CDR1 MDHEN and CDR2 SYDVKM. Deletions cut 6 bases from V and 2 bases from J, with 16 bases between. This CDR3 spans 15 amino acids. Written as DNA, the CDR3 is TGTGCCAGCAGCACCTGGACAGAAGATAACACTGAAGCTTTCTTT. Encoded protein: CASSTWTEDNTEAFF.

The chain has TRBV28 and TRBJ2-7, with unresolved D. V was pared by 0 bases and J by 7 bases, with 19 bases between. CDR1 and CDR2 (germline): MDHEN, SYDVKM. The CDR3 sequence is 16 residues long. CDR3 coding DNA: TGTGCCAGCAGTTTATGGCAGCGTATAACCCCTTTGGAGCAGTACTTC. It is translated as CASSLWQRITPLEQYF.

The sample holds one count of this clone. This rearrangement joins TRBV29-1 to TRBJ1-1; D is perhaps TRBD1 (6 bases). The CDR3 is 13 residues long. The V gene lost 7 bases and the J gene lost 0 bases, with 12 bases spanning the gap. Germline V gene data show CDR1 as SQVTM and CDR2 as ANQGSEA. The CDR3: CSARTAMNTEAFF. The CDR3 coding sequence is TGCAGCGCTCGGACAGCGATGAACACTGAAGCTTTCTTT.

The chain uses TRBV3-1 (or the pseudogene TRBV3-2) and TRBJ2-1; TRBD2 aligns across 11 bases. The length of the CDR3 is 21 residues. With V trimmed by 2 bases and J by 4 bases, 19 bases remained unmatched. From germline, CDR1 is LGHDT and CDR2 YNNKEL (reference sequence). The CDR3 is CASSQLISKVPSGRRYNEQFF. The DNA of the CDR3 is TGTGCCAGCAGCCAACTGATCAGTAAGGTTCCTAGCGGGAGGCGATACAATGAGCAGTTCTTC.

The chain joins TRBV5-1 to TRBJ2-5; a weak D match, TRBD1 (5 bases). The CDR3 runs to 13 residues. Trimming stripped 1 base from V and 4 bases from J, with 8 bases between. CDR1 and CDR2 (germline): SGHRS, YFSETQ. This CDR3 reads CASSLPGPETQYF. The CDR3 bases are TGCGCCAGCAGCTTGCCAGGGCCAGAGACCCAGTACTTC.

This rearrangement joins TRBV2 to TRBJ1-6; 10 bases fit TRBD1. The CDR3 covers 14 residues. V shed 5 bases, J shed 8 bases, and the junction held 3 bases outside the gene matches. Germline CDR1 is SNHLY and CDR2 is FYNNEI. The CDR3 DNA follows: TGTGCCAGCAGTACGGACAGGGGGTATTCACCCCTCCACTTT. Translation gives CASSTDRGYSPLHF.

The CDR3 coding sequence is TGTGCCAGCAGCTTGGCCTTACAGGGGGCCTATGGCTACACCTTC. It encodes CASSLALQGAYGYTF. The chain combines TRBV5-5 with TRBJ1-2; 9 positions agree with TRBD1. Germline V gene data show CDR1 as SGHKS and CDR2 as YYEKEE (reference sequence). This CDR3 is built from 15 residues. Losses at the gene ends were 0 bases for V and 4 bases for J; bases not matched to a gene: 4.

V gene TRBV7-2 combines with J gene TRBJ1-1; a weak D match, TRBD1 (5 bases). Germline loops: CDR1 SGHTA, CDR2 FQGNSA. V lost 5 bases to trimming and J lost 5 bases, with 9 bases between them. This CDR3 is built from 12 residues. The DNA for the CDR3 is TGTGCCAGCAGCCAGGGCTGGACTGAAGCTTTCTTT. This translates into CASSQGWTEAFF.

In its sample, this clone was seen a few times. V is TRBV11-3 and J is TRBJ1-2; tentatively, D is TRBD1 (5 bases). The CDR3 covers 15 residues. V was pared by 1 base and J by 8 bases, with 17 bases between. The germline V gene encodes CDR1 SGHNT and CDR2 YENEEA. The CDR3 coding sequence is TGTGCCAGCAGCTTAGCGGACGAGTCTAGGGGAGGCTACACCTTC. Encoded protein: CASSLADESRGGYTF.

The sample holds a few counts of this clone. The chain has TRBV19 and TRBJ1-2; perhaps TRBD1 as D (5 bases). The V and J ends lost 8 bases and 4 bases respectively, with 11 bases between them. There are 12 residues in the CDR3. Germline V CDR1 and CDR2: LNHDA, SQIVND (reference sequence). The CDR3 region is CASSDGGYGYTF. The CDR3 region has the DNA TGTGCCAGTTCGGACGGGGGCTATGGCTACACCTTC.

J is TRBJ1-6 and V is TRBV6-5, with D perhaps TRBD1 (5 bases). The CDR3 is 14 amino acids. V was pared by 2 bases and J by 6 bases, with 8 bases between. Germline-derived CDR1 and CDR2 are MNHEY and SVGAGI. The chain's CDR3 is CASSYRQFNSPLHF. The CDR3 DNA is TGTGCCAGCAGTTACCGACAGTTTAATTCACCCCTCCACTTT.

The chain recombines TRBV3-1 (or the pseudogene TRBV3-2) with TRBJ2-3, with 13 bases fitting TRBD2. CDR3 size: 15 residues. The ends lost 1 base at V and 7 bases at J; junction bases unmatched: 2. Germline loops: CDR1 LGHDT, CDR2 YNNKEL (reference sequence). The CDR3 is CASSQGTSGRNTQYF. The DNA of the CDR3 is TGTGCCAGCAGCCAAGGGACTAGCGGGAGAAATACGCAGTATTTT.

The chain uses TRBV28 and TRBJ1-1; no clear D gene. Germline V gives CDR1 MDHEN, CDR2 SYDVKM. The CDR3 has 15 residues. Trimming stripped 5 bases from V and 1 base from J, with 14 bases between. The DNA for the CDR3 is TGTGCCAGCAGTGGGCGTTGGGTCGGGAACACTGAAGCTTTCTTT. This encodes CASSGRWVGNTEAFF.

This chain links TRBV6-1 with TRBJ1-6; D gene ambiguous. Looked up from germline, CDR1 is MNHNS and CDR2 is SASEGT. The CDR3 consists of 22 residues. V shed 1 base and J shed 0 bases, with 25 bases lying between them. CDR3: CASSEVMGARWATSSYNSPLHF. The CDR3 nucleotides are TGTGCCAGCAGTGAAGTAATGGGCGCCAGGTGGGCCACGAGCTCCTATAATTCACCCCTCCACTTT.

The V call is TRBV7-8, the J call TRBJ2-7; 15 bases map to TRBD2. The CDR3 has 18 amino acids. With V trimmed by 5 bases and J by 5 bases, 13 bases remained unmatched. The germline CDR1 and CDR2 sequences are SGHVS and FQNEAQ. CDR3 in amino acids: CASSPRTSGRVSRNEQYF. The CDR3 DNA reads as TGTGCCAGCAGCCCGAGGACTAGCGGGAGGGTGTCCCGGAACGAGCAGTACTTC.

This clone was found a few times. This chain connects TRBV29-1 to TRBJ1-5; perhaps TRBD1 as D (6 bases). The CDR3 is 13 residues long. Trimming stripped 5 bases from V and 2 bases from J, with 10 bases between. CDR1 and CDR2 from the germline V gene are SQVTM and ANQGSEA. The CDR3 loop reads CSVPGQRNQPQHF. CDR3 in DNA: TGCAGCGTTCCCGGACAGCGCAATCAGCCCCAGCATTTT.

CDR3 sequence reads: CASSPDTTSTDTQYF. The CDR3, as DNA: TGTGCCAGCAGCCCGGACACAACTAGCACAGATACGCAGTATTTT. The chain carries TRBV3-1 (or the pseudogene TRBV3-2) and TRBJ2-3; a possible D gene is TRBD1 (5 bases). V was trimmed by 4 bases and J by 0 bases, leaving 11 bases between them. This CDR3 contains 15 residues. From germline, CDR1 is LGHDT and CDR2 YNNKEL (reference sequence).

The gene calls are TRBV5-5 and TRBJ2-3, with TRBD2 matching over 8 bases. Germline lookup yields CDR1 SGHKS and CDR2 YYEKEE (reference sequence). The CDR3 has 17 residues. V lost 6 bases to trimming and J lost 5 bases; unmatched junction nucleotides: 17. The CDR3 sequence is CASKPGVAGGLRDTQYF. The CDR3 region has the DNA TGTGCCAGCAAGCCGGGAGTGGCGGGAGGACTGAGAGATACGCAGTATTTT.